This record looks at one TCR beta chain sequence and its context. Antigen specificity is unknown. The data originate from a study of shared clonotypes between healthy human individuals. Findings and caveats of the study: Memory subsets generally showed smaller estimated richness than naive subsets did. Clonotypes not shared had lower generation probabilities than those common to all four donors. Clonotype sharing among donors was expected to depend on sequencing depth.

The V gene end was trimmed by 3 bases and the J gene end by 1 base; junction bases not matched to a gene: 6. Germline V gives CDR1 KGHSH, CDR2 LQKENI. CDR3 size: 17 residues. Per the original methods: ImmunoSEQ output held junction-only sequences without quality scores, so filtering differed. Produced via immunoSEQ multiplex PCR; TCRdb's table is partial and in-frame only. D and trimming were read from the DNA, whereas the V and J calls and clone size are those reported in that table. The sample lists a few million clones; 90% to 95% were seen once. The chain carries TRBV18 and TRBJ2-1, with 10 positions matching TRBD2. The sample consisted of naive CD4+ T cells from PBMCs. Noted subset: CD45RA+ positively selected. This sequence originates from a man aged 18 to 35 in good health. Some clones in this sample may be carry-over from other donors' samples. The CDR3 sequence: CASSPLRTSGSYNEQFF. In DNA form, the CDR3 reads TGTGCCAGCTCACCTCTTAGGACTAGCGGATCCTACAATGAGCAGTTCTTC. Variable domain in full (rest from reference TRBV18 and TRBJ2-1): NAGVMQNPRHLVRRRGQEARLRCSPMKGHSHVYWYRQLPEEGLKFMVYLQKENIIDESGMPKERFSAEFPKEGPSILRIQQVVRGDSAAYFCASSPLRTSGSYNEQFFGPGTRLTVL.